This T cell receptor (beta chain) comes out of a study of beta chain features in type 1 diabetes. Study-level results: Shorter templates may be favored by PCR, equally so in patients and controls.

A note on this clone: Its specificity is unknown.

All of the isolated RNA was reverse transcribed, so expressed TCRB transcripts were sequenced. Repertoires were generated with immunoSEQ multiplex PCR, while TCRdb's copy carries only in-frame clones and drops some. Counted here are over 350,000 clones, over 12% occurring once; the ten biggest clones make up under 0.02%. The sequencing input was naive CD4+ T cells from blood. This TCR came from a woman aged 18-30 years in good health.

CDR3 nucleotides: TGTGCCAGCAGTACCGGGACACTAACCGCCAATGAGCAGTTCTTC. Amino acids: CASSTGTLTANEQFF. J is TRBJ2-1 and V is TRBV25-1, with D perhaps matching TRBD1 (6 bases). Between the trimmed V and J ends, which lost 5 bases and 6 bases, there was a span of 17 bases. Germline CDR1 reads MGHDK; CDR2 reads SYGVNS. The CDR3 covers 15 residues.